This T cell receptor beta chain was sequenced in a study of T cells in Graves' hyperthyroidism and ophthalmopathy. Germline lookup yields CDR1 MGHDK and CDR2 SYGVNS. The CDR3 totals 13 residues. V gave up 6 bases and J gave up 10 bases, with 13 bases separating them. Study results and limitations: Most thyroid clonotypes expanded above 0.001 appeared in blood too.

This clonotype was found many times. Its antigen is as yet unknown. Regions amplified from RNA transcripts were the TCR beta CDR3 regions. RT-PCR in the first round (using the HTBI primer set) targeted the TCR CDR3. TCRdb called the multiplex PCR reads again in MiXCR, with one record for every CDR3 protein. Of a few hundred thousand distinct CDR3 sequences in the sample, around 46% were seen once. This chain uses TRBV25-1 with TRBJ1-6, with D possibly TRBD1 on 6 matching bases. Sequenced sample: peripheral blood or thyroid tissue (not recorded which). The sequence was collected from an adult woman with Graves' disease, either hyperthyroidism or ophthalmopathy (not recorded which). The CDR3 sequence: CASRKGQGSPLHF. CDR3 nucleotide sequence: TGTGCCAGCAGGAAGGGGCAGGGGTCACCCCTCCACTTT.